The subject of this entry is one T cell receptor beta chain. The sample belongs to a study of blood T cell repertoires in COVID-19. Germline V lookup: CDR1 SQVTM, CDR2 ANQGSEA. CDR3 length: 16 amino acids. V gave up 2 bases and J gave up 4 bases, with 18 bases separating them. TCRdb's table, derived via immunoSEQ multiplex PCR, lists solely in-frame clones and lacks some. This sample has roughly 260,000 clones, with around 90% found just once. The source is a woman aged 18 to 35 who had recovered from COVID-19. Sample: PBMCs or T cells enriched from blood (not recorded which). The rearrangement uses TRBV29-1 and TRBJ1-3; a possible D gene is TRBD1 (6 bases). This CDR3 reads CSVETTSRGYGNTIYF. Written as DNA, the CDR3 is TGCAGCGTTGAAACGACTAGCAGGGGCTACGGAAACACCATATATTTT.